The TCR beta chain under discussion was sequenced for a study of CD8+ T cells in alopecia areata. In the case of a few patients, the CD4+ cells were sorted into CD25+CD127- cells. Patients with alopecia areata provided lesional scalp punch biopsies as well as peripheral blood. CDR3 length equals 13 residues. Germline V gene lookup returns CDR1 SGHTA and CDR2 FQGNSA. V was shortened by 5 bases and J by 5 bases, with 12 bases between the two germline ends. Isolated RNA was reverse transcribed into cDNA used as the sequencing template. The data were produced by immunoSEQ multiplex PCR, yet TCRdb's version contains in-frame clones alone and is incomplete. The sample lists tens of thousands of clones, less than 55% occurring once.

V is TRBV7-2 and J is TRBJ1-1, with TRBD1 as a possible D gene (5 bases). The TCR was taken from a human donor with alopecia areata. Sample: CD4+ Tregs sorted from blood. Here the CDR3 DNA reads TGTGCCAGCAGCGACCAGGGAGTAACTGAAGCTTTCTTT. It codes for CASSDQGVTEAFF.